This TCR beta chain was identified during a study of a mutant IDH1 vaccine in newly diagnosed glioma. Data came from immunoSEQ multiplex PCR; TCRdb stores just in-frame clones and leaves some out. The data show approximately 25,000 clones, with 77% seen just once and roughly a tenth held by the top ten. This CDR3 has 15 residues. V shed 8 bases and J 2 bases; nucleotides not matched to a gene: 4. Per the germline V gene, CDR1 is SEHNR and CDR2 is FQNEAQ (reference sequence). Time point of the sample: week 5, during vaccination. Every single dose of the vaccine, 300 ug of mutant IDH1 20-mer peptide, came with topical imiquimod. This clone was picked up one time. Its antigen is not known.

The sequence was collected from a man between 35 and 55 years old with glioma. V is TRBV7-9 and J is TRBJ2-5; 14 bases map to TRBD2. The sequencing here drew on PBMCs, taken from a glioma patient whose treatment included an IDH1 peptide vaccine. In DNA form, the CDR3 reads TGTGCCAGCGGGACTAGCGGGAGTTTGCAAGAGACCCAGTACTTC. Encoded protein: CASGTSGSLQETQYF.